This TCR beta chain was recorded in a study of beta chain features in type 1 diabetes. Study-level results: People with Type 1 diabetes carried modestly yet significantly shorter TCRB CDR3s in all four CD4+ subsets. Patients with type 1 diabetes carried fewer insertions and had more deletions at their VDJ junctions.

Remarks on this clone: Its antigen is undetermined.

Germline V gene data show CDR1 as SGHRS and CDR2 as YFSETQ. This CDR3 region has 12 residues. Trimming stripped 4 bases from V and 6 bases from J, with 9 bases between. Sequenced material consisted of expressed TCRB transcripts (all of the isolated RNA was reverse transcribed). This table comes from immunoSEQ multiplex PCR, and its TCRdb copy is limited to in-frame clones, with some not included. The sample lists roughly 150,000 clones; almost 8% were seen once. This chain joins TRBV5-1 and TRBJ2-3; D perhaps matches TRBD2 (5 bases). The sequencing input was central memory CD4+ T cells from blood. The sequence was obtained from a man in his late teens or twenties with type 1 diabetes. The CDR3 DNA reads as TGCGCCAGCAGCGTAGTAGCGGATACGCAGTATTTT. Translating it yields CASSVVADTQYF.